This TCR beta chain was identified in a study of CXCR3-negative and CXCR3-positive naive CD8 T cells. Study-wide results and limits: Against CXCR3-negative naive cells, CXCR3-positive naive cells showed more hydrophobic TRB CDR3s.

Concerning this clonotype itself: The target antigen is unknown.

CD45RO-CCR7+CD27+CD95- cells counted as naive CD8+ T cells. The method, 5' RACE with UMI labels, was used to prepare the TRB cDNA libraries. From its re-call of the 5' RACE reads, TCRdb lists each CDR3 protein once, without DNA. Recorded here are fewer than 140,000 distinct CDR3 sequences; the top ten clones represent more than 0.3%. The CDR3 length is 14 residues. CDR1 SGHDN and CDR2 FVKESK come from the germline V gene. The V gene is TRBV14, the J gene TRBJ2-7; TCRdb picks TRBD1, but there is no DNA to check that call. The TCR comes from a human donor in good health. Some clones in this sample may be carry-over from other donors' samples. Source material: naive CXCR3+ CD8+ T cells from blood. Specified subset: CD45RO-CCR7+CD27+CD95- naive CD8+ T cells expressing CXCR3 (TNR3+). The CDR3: CASSPVSRYYEQYF.